This TCR beta chain comes out of a study of shared clonotypes between healthy human individuals. Study-wide results and caveats: With several donors compared, approximately 5% of naive CD4 clonotypes were shared.

The data were produced by immunoSEQ multiplex PCR, yet TCRdb's version contains in-frame clones alone and is incomplete. This sample carries 1,400,000 or so clones, 97% to 99% of them seen once, and the ten largest clones take roughly 0.36%. About this clone: Antigen unknown.

This CDR3 comprises 14 residues. The germline V gene has CDR1 MGHRA and CDR2 YSYEKL. The germline V and J ends were trimmed by 2 bases and 5 bases, with 13 bases remaining between them. The clonotype comes from a man aged 30-40 years in good health. The sample was naive CD4+ T cells sorted from blood. Subset meaning: CD45RA+ positively selected. J is TRBJ2-7 and V is TRBV4-1; D is possibly TRBD2 (5 bases). The CDR3: CASSQQPYGNEQYF. CDR3 nucleotides: TGCGCCAGCAGCCAACAACCCTACGGGAACGAGCAGTACTTC.